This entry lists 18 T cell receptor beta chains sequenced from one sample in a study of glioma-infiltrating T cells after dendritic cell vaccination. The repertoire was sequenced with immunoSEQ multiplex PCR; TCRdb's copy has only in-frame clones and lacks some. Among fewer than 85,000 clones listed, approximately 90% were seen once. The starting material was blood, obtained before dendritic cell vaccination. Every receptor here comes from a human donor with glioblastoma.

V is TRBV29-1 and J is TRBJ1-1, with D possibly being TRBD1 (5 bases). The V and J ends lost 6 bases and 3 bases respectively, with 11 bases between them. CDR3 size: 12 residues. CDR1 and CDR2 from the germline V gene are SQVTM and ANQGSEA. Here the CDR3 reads CSVGGVDTEAFF. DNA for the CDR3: TGCAGCGTGGGGGGGGTGGACACTGAAGCTTTCTTT.

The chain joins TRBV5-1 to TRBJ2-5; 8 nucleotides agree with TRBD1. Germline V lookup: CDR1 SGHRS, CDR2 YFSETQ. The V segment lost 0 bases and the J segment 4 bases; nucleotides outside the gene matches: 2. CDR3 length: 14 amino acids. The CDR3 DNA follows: TGCGCCAGCAGCTTGGCCAGGGGGCGAGAGACCCAGTACTTC. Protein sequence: CASSLARGRETQYF. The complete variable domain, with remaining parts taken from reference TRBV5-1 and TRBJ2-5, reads KAGVTQTPRYLIKTRGQQVTLSCSPISGHRSVSWYQQTPGQGLQFLFEYFSETQRNKGNFPGRFSGRQFSNSRSEMNVSTLELGDSALYLCASSLARGRETQYFGPGTRLLVL.

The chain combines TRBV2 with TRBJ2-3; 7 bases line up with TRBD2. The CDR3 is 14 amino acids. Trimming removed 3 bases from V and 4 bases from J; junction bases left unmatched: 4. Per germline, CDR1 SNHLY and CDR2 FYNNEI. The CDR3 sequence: CASSDGGSPDTQYF. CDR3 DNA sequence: TGTGCCAGCAGTGATGGCGGGAGCCCAGATACGCAGTATTTT.

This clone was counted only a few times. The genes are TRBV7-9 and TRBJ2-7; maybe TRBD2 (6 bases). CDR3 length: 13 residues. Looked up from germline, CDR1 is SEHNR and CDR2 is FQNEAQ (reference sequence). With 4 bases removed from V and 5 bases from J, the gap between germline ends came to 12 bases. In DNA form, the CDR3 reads TGTGCCAGCAGCTCCGTGGGGGGTGACGAGCAGTACTTC. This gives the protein CASSSVGGDEQYF.

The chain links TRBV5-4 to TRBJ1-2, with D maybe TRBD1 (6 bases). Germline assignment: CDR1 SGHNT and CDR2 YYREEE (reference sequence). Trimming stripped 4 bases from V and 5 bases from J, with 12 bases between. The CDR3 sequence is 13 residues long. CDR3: CASSSQGRYGYTF. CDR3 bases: TGTGCCAGCAGCAGCCAGGGGCGTTATGGCTACACCTTC.

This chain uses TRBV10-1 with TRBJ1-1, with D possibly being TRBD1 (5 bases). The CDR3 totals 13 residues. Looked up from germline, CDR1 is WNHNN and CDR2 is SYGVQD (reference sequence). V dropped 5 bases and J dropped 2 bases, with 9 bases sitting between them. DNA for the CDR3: TGCGCCAGCAGTAGGACACTTAACACTGAAGCTTTCTTT. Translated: CASSRTLNTEAFF.

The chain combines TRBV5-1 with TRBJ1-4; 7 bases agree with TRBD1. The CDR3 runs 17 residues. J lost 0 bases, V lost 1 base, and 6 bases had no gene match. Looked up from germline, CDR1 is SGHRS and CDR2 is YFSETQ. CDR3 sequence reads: CASSLRGPLATNEKLFF. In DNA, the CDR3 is TGCGCCAGCAGCTTGAGGGGGCCACTTGCAACTAATGAAAAACTGTTTTTT.

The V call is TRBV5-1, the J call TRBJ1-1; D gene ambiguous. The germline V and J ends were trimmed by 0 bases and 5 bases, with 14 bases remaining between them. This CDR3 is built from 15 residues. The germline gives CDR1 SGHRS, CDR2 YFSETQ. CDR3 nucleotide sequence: TGCGCCAGCAGCTTGGAGGGTGGGGAGGAGACTGAAGCTTTCTTT. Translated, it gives CASSLEGGEETEAFF.

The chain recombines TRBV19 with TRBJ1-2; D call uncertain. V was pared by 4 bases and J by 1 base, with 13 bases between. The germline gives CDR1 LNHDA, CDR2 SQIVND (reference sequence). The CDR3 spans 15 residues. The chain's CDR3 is CASSTSDFSNYGYTF. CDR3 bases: TGTGCCAGTAGTACCTCCGACTTTAGTAACTATGGCTACACCTTC.

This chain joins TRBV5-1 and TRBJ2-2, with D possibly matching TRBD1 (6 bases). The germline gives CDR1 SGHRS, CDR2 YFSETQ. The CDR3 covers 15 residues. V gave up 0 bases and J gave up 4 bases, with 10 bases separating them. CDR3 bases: TGCGCCAGCAGCTTGGGGGGACAAGGCACCGGGGAGCTGTTTTTT. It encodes CASSLGGQGTGELFF.

The chain's CDR3 is CASRVTGSMNTEAFF. CDR3 coding DNA: TGTGCCAGTAGGGTGACAGGCTCAATGAACACTGAAGCTTTCTTT. This chain links TRBV19 with TRBJ1-1; the D gene is possibly TRBD1 (6 bases). CDR3 length: 15 residues. V lost 6 bases, J lost 0 bases, and 14 bases lay in between. Germline values: CDR1 LNHDA, CDR2 SQIVND (reference sequence).

For the CDR3, the DNA is TGTGCCAGCAGTACCGGGACAGGGCGGTGGGAGCAGTACTTC. It encodes CASSTGTGRWEQYF. This rearrangement joins TRBV27 to TRBJ2-5, with TRBD1 identical over 9 bases. Germline loops: CDR1 MNHEY, CDR2 SMNVEV (reference sequence). The CDR3 spans 14 residues. The ends lost 5 bases at V and 11 bases at J; junction bases unmatched: 12.

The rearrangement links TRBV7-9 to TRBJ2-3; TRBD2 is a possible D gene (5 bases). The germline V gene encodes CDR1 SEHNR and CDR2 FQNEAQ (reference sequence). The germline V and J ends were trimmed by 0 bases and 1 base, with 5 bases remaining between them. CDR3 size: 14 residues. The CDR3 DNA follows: TGTGCCAGCAGCTTAGCGGGAGGCACAGATACGCAGTATTTT. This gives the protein CASSLAGGTDTQYF.

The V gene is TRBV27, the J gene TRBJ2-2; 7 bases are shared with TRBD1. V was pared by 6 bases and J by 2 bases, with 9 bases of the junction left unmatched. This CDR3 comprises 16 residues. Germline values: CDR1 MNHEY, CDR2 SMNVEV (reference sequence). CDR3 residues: CASSKQGFQNTGELFF. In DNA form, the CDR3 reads TGTGCCAGCAGCAAACAGGGGTTTCAAAACACCGGGGAGCTGTTTTTT.

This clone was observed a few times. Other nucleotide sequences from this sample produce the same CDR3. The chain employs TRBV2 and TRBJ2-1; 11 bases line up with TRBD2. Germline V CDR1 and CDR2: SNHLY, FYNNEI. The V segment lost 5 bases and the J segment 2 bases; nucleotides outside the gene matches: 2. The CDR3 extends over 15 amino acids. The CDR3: CASSLSGRAYNEQFF. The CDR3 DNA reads TGTGCCAGCAGTCTTAGCGGGAGGGCCTACAATGAGCAGTTCTTC.

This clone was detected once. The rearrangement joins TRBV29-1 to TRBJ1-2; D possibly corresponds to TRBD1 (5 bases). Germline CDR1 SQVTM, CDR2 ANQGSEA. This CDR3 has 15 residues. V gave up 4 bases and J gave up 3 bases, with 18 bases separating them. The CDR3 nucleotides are TGCAGCGTTGGTAGGCAGGGATCGGTTCACTATGGCTACACCTTC. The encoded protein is CSVGRQGSVHYGYTF.

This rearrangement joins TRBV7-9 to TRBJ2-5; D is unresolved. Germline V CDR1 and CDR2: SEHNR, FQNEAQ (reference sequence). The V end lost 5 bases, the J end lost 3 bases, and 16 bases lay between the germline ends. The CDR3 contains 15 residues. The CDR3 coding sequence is TGTGCCAGCAGCCCCAGACGGGTCCTCAAAGAGACCCAGTACTTC. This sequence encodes CASSPRRVLKETQYF.

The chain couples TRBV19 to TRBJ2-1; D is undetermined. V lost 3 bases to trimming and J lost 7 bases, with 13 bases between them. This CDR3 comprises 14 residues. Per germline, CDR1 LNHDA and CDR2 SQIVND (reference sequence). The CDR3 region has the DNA TGTGCCAGTAGTATGTTGGGCCCCCGGAATGAGCAGTTCTTC. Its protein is CASSMLGPRNEQFF.